The entry that follows covers one T cell receptor beta chain sequence. These data come from a study of blood T cell repertoires in COVID-19. Across the study: The samples span acute and convalescent COVID-19 from the United States, Italy and Spain.

Per the original data handling: Amplification of reference gene primers provided the estimated nucleated cell counts. Method: immunoSEQ multiplex PCR; TCRdb's copy keeps in-frame clones and lacks some. V and J calls and clone size are copied from that table; D and trimming were computed from the DNA. The table records just over 300,000 clones, about 91% of them present only once. Self-reported history from a screening survey and questionnaire set each donor's cohort. V shed 7 bases and J shed 2 bases, with 20 bases lying between them. This CDR3 region has 16 residues. Germline CDR1 is LGHDT and CDR2 is YNNKEL (reference sequence).

The rearrangement uses TRBV3-1 (or the pseudogene TRBV3-2) and TRBJ1-1; D is unclear. Sequenced: PBMCs or T cells enriched from blood (not recorded which). The TCR sequence derives from a woman in her late teens or twenties who had recovered from COVID-19. The CDR3 reads CASIPRVHKHNTEAFF. CDR3 nucleotide sequence: TGTGCCAGCATCCCACGGGTTCACAAGCACAACACTGAAGCTTTCTTT.